This T cell receptor beta chain was recorded in a study of blood T cell repertoires in COVID-19. In the study overall: Acute and convalescent COVID-19 specimens originated in the United States, Italy and Spain.

The CDR3 extends over 16 amino acids. The V gene's germline CDR1 is SGHTA and CDR2 FQGNSA. Germline trimming cut 8 bases from V and 7 bases from J; bases unmatched to any gene: 19. Per the original methods: It was from reference gene primer amplification that nucleated cell counts were estimated. Clones were sequenced by immunoSEQ multiplex PCR, and TCRdb holds only the in-frame ones, with some missing. The DNA was the basis for D and trimming; V, J and clone size are from that table. Of hundreds of thousands of clones listed, around 90% were seen once; the top ten hold approximately 0.3%. V gene TRBV7-2 combines with J gene TRBJ2-7, with 8 positions matching TRBD1. Specimen: peripheral blood. The TCR comes from a woman between 18 and 29 years old with acute or convalescent COVID-19. The CDR3 DNA follows: TGTGCCAGCCGCCCCGTGGCAGGGGGCTTTCCCGGAGAGCAGTACTTC. This sequence encodes CASRPVAGGFPGEQYF.